The clone carrying this T cell receptor beta chain was found many times. Its antigen is unknown. Germline CDR1 is SGHRS and CDR2 is YFSETQ. The CDR3 contains 13 residues. V was cut by 5 bases and J by 0 bases, with 8 bases left in between. Until they underwent thyroid surgery, no patient had received any treatment. TCRdb re-analyzed the PCR reads using MiXCR. The sample yields tens of thousands of clones, about 20% seen once. This specimen belongs to a study of metastatic and nonmetastatic thyroid tumors. Study-level information: For malignant and benign thyroid patients, tumor or nodule tissue and blood were the sources whose repertoires were compared.

Study outcomes and limitations: TCR beta diversity was reportedly significantly higher in malignant thyroid tumors than benign nodules, in blood and tumor.

The origin of this receptor is a female donor with papillary thyroid cancer or a benign thyroid nodule (not recorded which). Some clones in this sample may be carry-over from other donors' samples. The chain recombines TRBV5-1 with TRBJ1-1; D call uncertain. Sequences were obtained from blood. CDR3 nucleotides: TGCGCCAGCAGACGCAGCGTGAACACTGAAGCTTTCTTT. Its translation: CASRRSVNTEAFF.